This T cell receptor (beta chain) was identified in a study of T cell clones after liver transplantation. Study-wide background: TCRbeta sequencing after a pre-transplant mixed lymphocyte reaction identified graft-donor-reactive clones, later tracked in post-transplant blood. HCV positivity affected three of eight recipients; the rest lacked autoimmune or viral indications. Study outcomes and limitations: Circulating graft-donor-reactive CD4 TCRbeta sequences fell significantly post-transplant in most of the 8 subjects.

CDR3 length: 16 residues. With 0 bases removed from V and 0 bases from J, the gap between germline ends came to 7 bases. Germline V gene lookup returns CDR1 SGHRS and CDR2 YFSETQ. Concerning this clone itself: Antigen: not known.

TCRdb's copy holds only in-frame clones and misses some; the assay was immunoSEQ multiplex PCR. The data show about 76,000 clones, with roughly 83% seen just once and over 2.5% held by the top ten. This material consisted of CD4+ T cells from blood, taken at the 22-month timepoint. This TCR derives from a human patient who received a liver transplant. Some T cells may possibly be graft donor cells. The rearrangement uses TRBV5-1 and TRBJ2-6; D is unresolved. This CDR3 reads CASSLDGYSGANVLTF. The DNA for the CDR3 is TGCGCCAGCAGCTTGGACGGCTACTCTGGGGCCAACGTCCTGACTTTC.